This T cell receptor beta chain was documented in a study of cytomegalovirus exposure and HLA in healthy donors. Points from the study as a whole: First-cohort TCR clusters tended to co-occur in the 95 to 150 validation repertoires, a later analysis found.

V lost 5 bases to trimming and J lost 3 bases; unmatched junction nucleotides: 3. This CDR3 contains 15 residues. The germline V gene encodes CDR1 SGHTA and CDR2 FQGNSA. Using immunoSEQ multiplex PCR, the repertoire was profiled, and TCRdb retains in-frame clones only, with some absent. The table shows more than 250,000 clones, with roughly 90% occurring only once. Regarding this clone: Its cognate antigen is unknown.

The TCR comes from a young woman in good health and CMV-seropositive. The chain carries TRBV7-2 and TRBJ2-5; 13 nucleotides agree with TRBD2. The sequenced sample was PBMCs. Here the CDR3 DNA reads TGTGCCAGCAGCATCGGGACTAGCGGGAAAGAGACCCAGTACTTC. This translates into CASSIGTSGKETQYF.